Reported below is one TCR beta chain. Its specificity is not known. This sample is drawn from a study of OX40 agonist ivuxolimab in advanced cancers. Study context: Administration of intravenous ivuxolimab to patients occurred every 2 weeks at 0.01 to 10 mg/kg. Study-level results: Both blood CD4+ and CD8+ T cells showed clonal growth by week 6 at 0.1 to 3.0 mg/kg.

Profiling relied on immunoSEQ multiplex PCR, and the TCRdb table lists in-frame clones only, not all of them. The sample lists 35,000 to 55,000 clones; around 90% were seen once. The V gene lost 1 base and the J gene lost 2 bases, with 6 bases spanning the gap. The length of the CDR3 is 14 residues. Germline V CDR1 and CDR2: KGHSH, LQKENI. The cohort excluded patients with autoimmune disease history or systemic immunosuppression. V gene TRBV18 combines with J gene TRBJ1-5; D unclear. This clonotype was obtained from an adult with an advanced solid tumor such as melanoma, head and neck, liver or kidney cancer. Specimen: CD4+ or CD8+ T cells sorted from blood, collected in a trial of the OX40 agonist ivuxolimab. The CDR3, as DNA: TGTGCCAGCTCACCACTGACCGGCAATCAGCCCCAGCATTTT. Translated, it gives CASSPLTGNQPQHF.